This T cell receptor beta chain was sequenced in a study of cytomegalovirus exposure and HLA in healthy donors. Overall study findings and caveats: Researchers catalogued around 150 TCR beta chains as cytomegalovirus-associated. Cytomegalovirus status was reportedly diagnosed by the classifier with high sensitivity and specificity. Specific recognition of CMV antigens was confirmed in vitro for three chains (all CMV-associated). One later analysis, an examination of the 90 to 150 validation repertoires, found that first-cohort TCR clusters tended to co-occur in them.

For this clone: What it binds is not known.

Germline loops: CDR1 SGHVS, CDR2 FQNEAQ. CDR3 length equals 16 residues. V was pared by 1 base and J by 0 bases, with 10 bases between. Libraries were prepared by immunoSEQ multiplex PCR; TCRdb keeps only in-frame clonotypes and omits some of them. The data hold more than 110,000 clones, with 80% to 90% observed a single time. J is TRBJ1-5 and V is TRBV7-8, with a weak D call TRBD1 (6 bases). This TCR came from a young woman in good health and CMV-seropositive. Sequenced: PBMCs. The CDR3 reads CASSLEGVFSNQPQHF. CDR3 bases: TGTGCCAGCAGCTTAGAGGGGGTCTTTAGCAATCAGCCCCAGCATTTT.